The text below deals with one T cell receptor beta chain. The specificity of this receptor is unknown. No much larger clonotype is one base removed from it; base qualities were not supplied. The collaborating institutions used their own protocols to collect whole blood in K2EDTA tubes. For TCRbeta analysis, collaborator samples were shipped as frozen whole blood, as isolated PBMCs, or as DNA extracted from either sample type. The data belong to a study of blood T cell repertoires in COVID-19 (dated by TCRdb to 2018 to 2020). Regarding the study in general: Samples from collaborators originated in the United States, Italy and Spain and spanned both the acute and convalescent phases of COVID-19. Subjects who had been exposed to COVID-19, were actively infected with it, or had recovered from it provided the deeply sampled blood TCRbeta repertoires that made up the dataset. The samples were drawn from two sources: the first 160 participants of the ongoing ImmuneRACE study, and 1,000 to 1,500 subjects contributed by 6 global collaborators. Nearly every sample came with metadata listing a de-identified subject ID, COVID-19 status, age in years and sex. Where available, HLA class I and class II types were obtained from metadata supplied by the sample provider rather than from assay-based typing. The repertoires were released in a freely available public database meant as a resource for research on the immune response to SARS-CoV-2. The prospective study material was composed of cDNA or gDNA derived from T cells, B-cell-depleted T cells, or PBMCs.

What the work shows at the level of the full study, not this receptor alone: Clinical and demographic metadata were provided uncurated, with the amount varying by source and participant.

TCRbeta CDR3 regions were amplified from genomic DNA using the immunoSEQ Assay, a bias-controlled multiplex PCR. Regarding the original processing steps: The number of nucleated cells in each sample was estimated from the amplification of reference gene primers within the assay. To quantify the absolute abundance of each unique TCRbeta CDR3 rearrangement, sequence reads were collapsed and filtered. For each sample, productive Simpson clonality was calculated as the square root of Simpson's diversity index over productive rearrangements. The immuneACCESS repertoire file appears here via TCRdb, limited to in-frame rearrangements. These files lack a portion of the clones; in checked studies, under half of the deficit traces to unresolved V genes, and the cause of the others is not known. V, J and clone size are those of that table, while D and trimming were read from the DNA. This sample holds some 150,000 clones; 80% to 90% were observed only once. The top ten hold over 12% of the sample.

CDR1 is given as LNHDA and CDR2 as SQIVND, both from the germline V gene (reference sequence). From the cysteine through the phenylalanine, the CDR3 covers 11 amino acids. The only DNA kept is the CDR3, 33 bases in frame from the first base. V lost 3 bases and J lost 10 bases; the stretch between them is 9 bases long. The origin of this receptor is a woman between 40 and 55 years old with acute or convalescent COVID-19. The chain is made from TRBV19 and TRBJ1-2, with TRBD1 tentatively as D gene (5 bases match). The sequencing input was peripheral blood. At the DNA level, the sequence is TGTGCCAGTAGTATGGGGCAGAACTACACCTTC. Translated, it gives CASSMGQNYTF.